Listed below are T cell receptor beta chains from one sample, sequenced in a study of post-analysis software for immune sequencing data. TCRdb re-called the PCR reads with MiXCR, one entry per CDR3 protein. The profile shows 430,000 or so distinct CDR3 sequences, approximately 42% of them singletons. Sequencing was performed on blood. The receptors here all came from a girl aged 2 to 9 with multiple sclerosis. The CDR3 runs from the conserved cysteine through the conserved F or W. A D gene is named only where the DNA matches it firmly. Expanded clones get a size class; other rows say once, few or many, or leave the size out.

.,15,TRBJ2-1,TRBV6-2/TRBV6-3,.,TGTGCCAGCAGTGGACACCGGAGCTCCTACAATGAGCAGTTCTTC,CASSGHRSSYNEQFF
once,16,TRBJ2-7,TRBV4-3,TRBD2,TGCGCCAGCAGCCAGGATAGCGGGAGGAGCTCCTACAAGCAGTACTTC,CASSQDSGRSSYKQYF
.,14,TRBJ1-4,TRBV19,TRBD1,TGTGCCAGTAGTCGGGACAGACGGAATGAAAAACTGTTTTTT,CASSRDRRNEKLFF
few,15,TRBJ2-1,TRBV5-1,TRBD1,TGCGCCAGCAGCTTTGGACAGGGGGCAGTTAATGAGCAGTTCTTC,CASSFGQGAVNEQFF
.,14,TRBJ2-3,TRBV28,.,TGTGCCAGCAGTTTTGCCAGGTCATGGGATACGCAGTATTTT,CASSFARSWDTQYF
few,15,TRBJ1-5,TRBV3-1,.,TGTGCCAGCAGCGAAGCAGGGGCTGTGGACCAGCCCCAGCATTTT,CASSEAGAVDQPQHF
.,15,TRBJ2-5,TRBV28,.,TGTGCCAGCAGTGCCCAGGGGCGCCCCCAAGAGACCCAGTACTTC,CASSAQGRPQETQYF
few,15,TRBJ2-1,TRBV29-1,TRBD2,TGCAGCGGGGGACTAGCGGGAGCCAGGCGCAATGAGCAGTTCTTC,CSGGLAGARRNEQFF
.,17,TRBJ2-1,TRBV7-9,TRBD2,TGTGCCAGCAGCTTAGCGCCGGGGCGGGAGATAGACAATGAGCAGTTCTTC,CASSLAPGREIDNEQFF
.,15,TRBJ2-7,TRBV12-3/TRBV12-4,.,TGTGCCAGCAGTTTTAACCGGGCAATTGAACACGAGCAGTACTTC,CASSFNRAIEHEQYF
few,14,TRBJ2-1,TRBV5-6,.,TGTGCCAGCAGTATCCCAGGGTTCTACAATGAGCAGTTCTTC,CASSIPGFYNEQFF
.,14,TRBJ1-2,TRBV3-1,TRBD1,TGTGCCAGCAGCCCTACGGGGACAGGGCTTGGCTACACCTTC,CASSPTGTGLGYTF
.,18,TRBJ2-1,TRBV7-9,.,TGTGCCAGCCCACTTACCGGTGGACAGATTAGCGGCCGGAATGAGCAGTTCTTC,CASPLTGGQISGRNEQFF
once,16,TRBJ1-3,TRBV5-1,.,TGCGCCAGCAGCTTGGGACTGGAAAGCTCTGGAAACACCATATATTTT,CASSLGLESSGNTIYF
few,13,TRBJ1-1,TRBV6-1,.,TGTGCCAGCAGTGAAGGGAGGGGCACTGAAGCTTTCTTT,CASSEGRGTEAFF
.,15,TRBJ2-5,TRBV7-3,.,TGTGCCAGCAGCTTGGACGGAGGAGGGGGAGAGACCCAGTACTTC,CASSLDGGGGETQYF
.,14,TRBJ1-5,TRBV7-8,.,TGTGCCAGCAGCTTATTCGAGAGCAATCAGCCCCAGCATTTT,CASSLFESNQPQHF
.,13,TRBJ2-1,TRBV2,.,TGTGCCAGCAGTGAAGCATTTGGGAATGAGCAGTTCTTC,CASSEAFGNEQFF
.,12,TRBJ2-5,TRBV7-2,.,TGTGCCCTACAGGGTGCCCAAGAGACCCAGTACTTC,CALQGAQETQYF
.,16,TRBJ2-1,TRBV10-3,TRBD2,TGTGCCATCAGGCTAAGCGGGGGGGCTACTAATAATGAGCAGTTCTTC,CAIRLSGGATNNEQFF
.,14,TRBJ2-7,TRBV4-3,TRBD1,TGCGCCAGCAGCCAAGAGTACAGGGGTCACGAGCAGTACTTC,CASSQEYRGHEQYF
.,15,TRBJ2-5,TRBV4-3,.,TGCGCCAGCAGCCAAGATGTAGGGGAGTCGGAGACCCAGTACTTC,CASSQDVGESETQYF
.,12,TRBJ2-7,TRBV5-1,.,TGCGCCAGCAGCCAGACCCTGAGGGAGCAGTACTTC,CASSQTLREQYF
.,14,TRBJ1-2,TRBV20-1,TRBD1,TGCAGTGCTAGACCGGGACAGGAGATAAATGGCTACACCTTC,CSARPGQEINGYTF
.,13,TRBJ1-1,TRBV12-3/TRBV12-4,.,TGTGCCAGCACCAAAGGACAGCCGACTGAAGCTTTCTTT,CASTKGQPTEAFF
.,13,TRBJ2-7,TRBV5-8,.,TGTGCCAGCAGCTCTGGACGAAGGGGCGAGCAGTACTTC,CASSSGRRGEQYF
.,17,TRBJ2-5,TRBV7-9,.,TGTGCCAGCATTCCCGAGCGAGGGGGGGGCCTTCAAGAGACCCAGTACTTC,CASIPERGGGLQETQYF
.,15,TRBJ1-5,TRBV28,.,TGTGCCAGCAGTTTTCCAGGGGCGGGCAATCAGCCCCAGCATTTT,CASSFPGAGNQPQHF
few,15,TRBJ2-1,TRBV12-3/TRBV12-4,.,TGTGCCAGCAGACAAAGGACAGCAGCCTACAATGAGCAGTTCTTC,CASRQRTAAYNEQFF